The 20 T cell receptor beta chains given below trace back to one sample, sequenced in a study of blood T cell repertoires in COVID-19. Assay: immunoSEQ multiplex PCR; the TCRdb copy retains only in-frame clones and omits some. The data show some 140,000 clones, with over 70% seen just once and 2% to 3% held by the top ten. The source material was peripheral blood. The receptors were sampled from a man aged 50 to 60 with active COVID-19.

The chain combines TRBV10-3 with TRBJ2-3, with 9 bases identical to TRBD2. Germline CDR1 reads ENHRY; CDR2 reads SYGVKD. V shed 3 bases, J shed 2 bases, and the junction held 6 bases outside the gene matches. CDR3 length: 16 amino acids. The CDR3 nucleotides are TGTGCCATCAGTGACCTACCTAGCGGGGACACAGATACGCAGTATTTT. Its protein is CAISDLPSGDTDTQYF.

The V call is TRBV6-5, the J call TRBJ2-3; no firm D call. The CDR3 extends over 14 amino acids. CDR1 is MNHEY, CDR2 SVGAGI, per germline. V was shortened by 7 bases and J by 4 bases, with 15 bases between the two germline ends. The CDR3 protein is CASIPTRLSDTQYF. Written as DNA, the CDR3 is TGTGCCAGCATCCCTACTCGACTGTCAGATACGCAGTATTTT.

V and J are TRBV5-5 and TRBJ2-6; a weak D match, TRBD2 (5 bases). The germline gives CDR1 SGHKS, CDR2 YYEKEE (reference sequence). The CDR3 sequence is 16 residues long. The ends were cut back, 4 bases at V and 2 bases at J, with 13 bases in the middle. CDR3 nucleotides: TGTGCCAGCAGCCCGGGGTGGGCCGCTGGGGCCAACGTCCTGACTTTC. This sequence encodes CASSPGWAAGANVLTF.

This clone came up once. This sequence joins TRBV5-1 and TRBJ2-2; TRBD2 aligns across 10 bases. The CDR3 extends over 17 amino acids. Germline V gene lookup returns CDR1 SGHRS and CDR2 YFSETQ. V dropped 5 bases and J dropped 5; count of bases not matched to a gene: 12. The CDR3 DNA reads TGCGCCAGCAGTTCGGAGCCTAGCGGGGGAGGAACCGGGGAGCTGTTTTTT. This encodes CASSSEPSGGGTGELFF.

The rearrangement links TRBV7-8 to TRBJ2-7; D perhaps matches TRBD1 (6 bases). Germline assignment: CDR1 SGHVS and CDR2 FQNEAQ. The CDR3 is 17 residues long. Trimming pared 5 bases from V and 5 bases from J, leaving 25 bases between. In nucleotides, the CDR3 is TGTGCCAGCAGCCCGCCCAGGGCACCGCAAAGGGGGAACGAGCAGTACTTC. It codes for CASSPPRAPQRGNEQYF.

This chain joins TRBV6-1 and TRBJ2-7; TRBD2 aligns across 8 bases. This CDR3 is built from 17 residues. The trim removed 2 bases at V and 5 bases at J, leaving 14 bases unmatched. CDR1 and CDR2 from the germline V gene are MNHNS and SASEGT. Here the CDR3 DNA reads TGTGCCAGCAGTGAATTCCCCAGGATAGCGGGGAGGGACGAGCAGTACTTC. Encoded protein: CASSEFPRIAGRDEQYF.

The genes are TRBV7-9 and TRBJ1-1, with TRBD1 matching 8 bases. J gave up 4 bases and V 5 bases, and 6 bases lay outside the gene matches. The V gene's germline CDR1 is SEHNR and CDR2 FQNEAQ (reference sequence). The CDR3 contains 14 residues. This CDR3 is CASSLQGAVTEAFF. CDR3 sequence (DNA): TGTGCCAGCAGCCTCCAGGGGGCGGTCACTGAAGCTTTCTTT. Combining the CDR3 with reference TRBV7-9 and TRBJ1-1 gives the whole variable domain DTGVSQNPRHKITKRGQNVTFRCDPISEHNRLYWYRQTLGQGPEFLTYFQNEAQLEKSRLLSDRFSAERPKGSFSTLEIQRTEQGDSAMYLCASSLQGAVTEAFFGQGTRLTVV.

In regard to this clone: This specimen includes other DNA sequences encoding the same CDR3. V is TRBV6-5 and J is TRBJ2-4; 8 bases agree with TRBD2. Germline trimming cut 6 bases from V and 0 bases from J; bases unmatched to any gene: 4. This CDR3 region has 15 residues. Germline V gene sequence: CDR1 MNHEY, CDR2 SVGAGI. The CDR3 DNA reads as TGTGCCAGCAGCCGCGGGGGGCGAGCCAAAAACATTCAGTACTTC. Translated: CASSRGGRAKNIQYF.

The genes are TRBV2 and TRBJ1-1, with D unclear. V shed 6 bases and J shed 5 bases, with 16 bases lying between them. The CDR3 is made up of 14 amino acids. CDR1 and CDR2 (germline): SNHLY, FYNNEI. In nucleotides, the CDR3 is TGTGCCAGCAGCCCCAGCCCAGGTGTTACTGAAGCTTTCTTT. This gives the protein CASSPSPGVTEAFF.

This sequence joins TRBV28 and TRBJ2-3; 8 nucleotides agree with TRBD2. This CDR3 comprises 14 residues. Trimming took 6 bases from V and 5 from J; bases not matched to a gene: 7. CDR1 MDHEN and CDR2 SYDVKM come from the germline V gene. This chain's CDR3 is CASSGGAVRDTQYF. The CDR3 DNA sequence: TGTGCCAGCAGCGGGGGGGCGGTAAGAGATACGCAGTATTTT.

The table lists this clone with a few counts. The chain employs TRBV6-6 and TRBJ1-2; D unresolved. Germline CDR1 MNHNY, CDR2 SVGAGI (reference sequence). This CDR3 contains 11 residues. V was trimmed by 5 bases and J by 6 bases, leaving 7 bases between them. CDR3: CASSKLDGYTF. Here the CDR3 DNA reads TGTGCCAGCAGTAAGCTGGATGGCTACACCTTC.

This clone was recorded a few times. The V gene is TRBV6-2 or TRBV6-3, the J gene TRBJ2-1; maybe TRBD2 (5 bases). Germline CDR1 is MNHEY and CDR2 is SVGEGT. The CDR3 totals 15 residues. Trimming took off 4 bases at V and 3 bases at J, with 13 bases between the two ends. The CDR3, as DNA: TGTGCCAGCAGTTCCCCATTAGACTACTACAATGAGCAGTTCTTC. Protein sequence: CASSSPLDYYNEQFF.

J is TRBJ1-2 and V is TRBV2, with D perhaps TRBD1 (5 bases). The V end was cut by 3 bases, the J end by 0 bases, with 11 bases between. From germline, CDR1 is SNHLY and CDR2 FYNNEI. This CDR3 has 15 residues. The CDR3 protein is CASSDREGSNYGYTF. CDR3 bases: TGTGCCAGCAGTGACAGGGAAGGCTCTAACTATGGCTACACCTTC. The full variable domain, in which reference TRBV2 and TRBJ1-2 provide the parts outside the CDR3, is EPEVTQTPSHQVTQMGQEVILRCVPISNHLYFYWYRQILGQKVEFLVSFYNNEISEKSEIFDDQFSVERPDGSNFTLKIRSTKLEDSAMYFCASSDREGSNYGYTFGSGTRLTVV.

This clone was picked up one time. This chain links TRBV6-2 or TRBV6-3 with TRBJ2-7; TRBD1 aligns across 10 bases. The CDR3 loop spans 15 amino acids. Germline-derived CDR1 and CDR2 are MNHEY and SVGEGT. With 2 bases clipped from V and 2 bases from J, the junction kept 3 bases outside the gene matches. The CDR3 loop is CASSYDRGLTYEQYF. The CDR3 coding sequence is TGTGCCAGCAGTTACGACAGGGGGCTTACCTACGAGCAGTACTTC.

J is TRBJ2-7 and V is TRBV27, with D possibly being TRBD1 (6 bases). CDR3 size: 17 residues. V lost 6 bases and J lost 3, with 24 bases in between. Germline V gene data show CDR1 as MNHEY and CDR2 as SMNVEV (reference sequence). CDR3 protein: CASSSHPTGPKYYEQYF. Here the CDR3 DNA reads TGTGCCAGCAGCTCTCACCCGACAGGTCCCAAATACTACGAGCAGTACTTC.

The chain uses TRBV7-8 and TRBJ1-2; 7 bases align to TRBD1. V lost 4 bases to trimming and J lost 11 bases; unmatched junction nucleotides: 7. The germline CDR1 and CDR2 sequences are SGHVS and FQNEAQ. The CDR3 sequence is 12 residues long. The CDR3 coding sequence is TGTGCCAGCAGCTCAGACAGGGCCTCTTACACCTTC. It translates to CASSSDRASYTF.

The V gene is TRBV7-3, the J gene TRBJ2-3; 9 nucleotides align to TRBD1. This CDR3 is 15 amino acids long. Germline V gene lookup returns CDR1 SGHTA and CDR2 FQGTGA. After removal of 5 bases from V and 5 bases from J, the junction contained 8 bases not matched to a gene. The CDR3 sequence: CASSTMGTGKDTQYF. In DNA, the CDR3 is TGTGCCAGCAGCACGATGGGGACAGGGAAAGATACGCAGTATTTT.

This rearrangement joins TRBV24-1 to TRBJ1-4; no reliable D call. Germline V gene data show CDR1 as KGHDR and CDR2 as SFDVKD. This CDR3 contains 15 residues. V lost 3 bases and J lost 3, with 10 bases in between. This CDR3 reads CATSDREGSNEKLFF. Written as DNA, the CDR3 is TGTGCCACCAGTGATAGGGAGGGCTCTAATGAAAAACTGTTTTTT.

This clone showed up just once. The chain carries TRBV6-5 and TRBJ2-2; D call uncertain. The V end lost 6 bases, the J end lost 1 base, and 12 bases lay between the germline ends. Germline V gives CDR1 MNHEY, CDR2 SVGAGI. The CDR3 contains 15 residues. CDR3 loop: CASSQQYRNTGELFF. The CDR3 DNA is TGTGCCAGCAGCCAACAATACAGGAACACCGGGGAGCTGTTTTTT.

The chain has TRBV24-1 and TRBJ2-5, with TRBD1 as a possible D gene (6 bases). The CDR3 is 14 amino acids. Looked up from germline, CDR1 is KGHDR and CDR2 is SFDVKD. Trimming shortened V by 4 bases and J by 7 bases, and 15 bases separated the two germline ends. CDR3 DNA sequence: TGTGCCACCAGTGACATTTCAGGGGATGGGACCCAGTACTTC. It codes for CATSDISGDGTQYF.